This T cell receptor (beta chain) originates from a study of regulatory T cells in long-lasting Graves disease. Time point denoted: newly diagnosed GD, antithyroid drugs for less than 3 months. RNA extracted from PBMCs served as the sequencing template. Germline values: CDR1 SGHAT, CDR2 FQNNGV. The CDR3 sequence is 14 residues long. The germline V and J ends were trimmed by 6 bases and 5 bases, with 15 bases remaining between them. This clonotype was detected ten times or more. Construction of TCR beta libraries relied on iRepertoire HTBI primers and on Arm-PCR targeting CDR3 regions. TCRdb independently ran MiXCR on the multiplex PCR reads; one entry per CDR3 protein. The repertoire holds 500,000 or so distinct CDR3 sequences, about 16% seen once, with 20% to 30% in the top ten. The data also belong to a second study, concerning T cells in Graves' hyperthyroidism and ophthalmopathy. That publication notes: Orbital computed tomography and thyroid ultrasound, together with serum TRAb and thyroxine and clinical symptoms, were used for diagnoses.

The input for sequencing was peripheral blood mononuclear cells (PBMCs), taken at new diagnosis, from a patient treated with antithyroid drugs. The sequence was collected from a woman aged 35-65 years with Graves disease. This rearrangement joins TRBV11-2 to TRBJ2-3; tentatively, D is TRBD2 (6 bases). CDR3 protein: CASSLSGGGDTQYF. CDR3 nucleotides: TGTGCCAGCAGTTTGAGTGGGGGAGGAGATACGCAGTATTTT.